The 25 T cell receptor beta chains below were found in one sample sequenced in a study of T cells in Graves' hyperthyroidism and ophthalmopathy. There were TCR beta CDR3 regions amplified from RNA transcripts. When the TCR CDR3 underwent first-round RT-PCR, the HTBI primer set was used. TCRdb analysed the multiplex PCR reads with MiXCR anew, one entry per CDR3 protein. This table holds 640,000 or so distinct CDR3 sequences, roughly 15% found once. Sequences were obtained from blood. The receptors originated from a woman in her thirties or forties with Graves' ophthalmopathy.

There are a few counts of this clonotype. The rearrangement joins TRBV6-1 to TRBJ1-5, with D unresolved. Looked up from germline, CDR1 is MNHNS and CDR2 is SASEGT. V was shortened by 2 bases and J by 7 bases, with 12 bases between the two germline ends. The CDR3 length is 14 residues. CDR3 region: CASSENWGMQPQHF. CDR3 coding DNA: TGTGCCAGCAGTGAAAATTGGGGAATGCAGCCCCAGCATTTT.

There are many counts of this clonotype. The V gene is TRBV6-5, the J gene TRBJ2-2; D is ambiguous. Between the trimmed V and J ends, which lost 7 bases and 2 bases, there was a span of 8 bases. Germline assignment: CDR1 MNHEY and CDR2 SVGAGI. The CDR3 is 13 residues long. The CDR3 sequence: CASILRNTGELFF. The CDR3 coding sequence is TGTGCCAGCATACTCCGAAACACCGGGGAGCTGTTTTTT.

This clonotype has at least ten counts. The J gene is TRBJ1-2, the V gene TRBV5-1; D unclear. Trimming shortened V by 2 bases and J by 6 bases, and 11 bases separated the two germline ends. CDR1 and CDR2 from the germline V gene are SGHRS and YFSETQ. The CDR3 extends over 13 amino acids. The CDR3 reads CASSLGQLDGYTF. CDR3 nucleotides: TGCGCCAGCAGCTTAGGGCAGCTTGATGGCTACACCTTC.

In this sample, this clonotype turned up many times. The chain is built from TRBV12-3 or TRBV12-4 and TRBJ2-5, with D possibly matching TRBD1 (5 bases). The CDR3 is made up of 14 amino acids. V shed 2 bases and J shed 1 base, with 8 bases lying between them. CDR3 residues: CASSLPDTQETQYF. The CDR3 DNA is TGTGCCAGCAGTTTACCGGACACCCAAGAGACCCAGTACTTC.

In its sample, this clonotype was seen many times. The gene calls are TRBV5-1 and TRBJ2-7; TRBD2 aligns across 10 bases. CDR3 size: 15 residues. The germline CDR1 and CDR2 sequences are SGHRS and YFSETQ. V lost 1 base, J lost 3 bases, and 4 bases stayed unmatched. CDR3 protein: CASSLLAGDNYEQYF. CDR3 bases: TGCGCCAGCAGCTTGCTAGCGGGAGACAACTACGAGCAGTACTTC.

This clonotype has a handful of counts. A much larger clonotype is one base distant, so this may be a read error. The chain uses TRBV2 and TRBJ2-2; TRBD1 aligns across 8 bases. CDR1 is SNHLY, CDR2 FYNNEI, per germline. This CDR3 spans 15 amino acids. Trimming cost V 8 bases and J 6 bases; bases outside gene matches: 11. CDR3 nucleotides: TGTGCCAGCCAACAGGGGGATCTTATCGCCGGGGAGCTGTTTTTT. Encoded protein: CASQQGDLIAGELFF.

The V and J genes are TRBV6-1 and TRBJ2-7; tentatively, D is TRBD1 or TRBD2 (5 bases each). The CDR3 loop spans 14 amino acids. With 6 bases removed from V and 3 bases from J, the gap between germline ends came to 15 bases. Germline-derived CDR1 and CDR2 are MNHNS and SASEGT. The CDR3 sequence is CASRGPTGLYEQYF. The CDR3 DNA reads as TGTGCCAGCAGAGGCCCAACGGGGCTCTACGAGCAGTACTTC.

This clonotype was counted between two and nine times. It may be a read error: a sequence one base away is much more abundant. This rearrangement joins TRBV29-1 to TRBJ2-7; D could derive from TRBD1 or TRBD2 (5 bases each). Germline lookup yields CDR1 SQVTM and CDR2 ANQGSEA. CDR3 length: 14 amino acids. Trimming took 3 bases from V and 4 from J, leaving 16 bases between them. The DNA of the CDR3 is TGCAGCGTTGAGGTTCAAATGGGGGTGTACGAGCAGTACTTC. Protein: CSVEVQMGVYEQYF.

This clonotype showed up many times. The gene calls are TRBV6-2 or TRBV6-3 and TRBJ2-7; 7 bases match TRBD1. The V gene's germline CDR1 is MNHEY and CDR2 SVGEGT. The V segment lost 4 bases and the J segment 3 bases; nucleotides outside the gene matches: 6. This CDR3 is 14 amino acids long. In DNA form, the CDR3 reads TGTGCCAGCAGTTCCCCTTACAGGGGCTACGAGCAGTACTTC. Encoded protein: CASSSPYRGYEQYF.

CDR3 protein: CSATGTSGFQETQYF. The CDR3 DNA reads TGCAGTGCCACCGGGACTAGCGGCTTCCAAGAGACCCAGTACTTC. The chain has TRBV20-1 and TRBJ2-5; 11 positions match TRBD2. From germline, CDR1 is DFQATT and CDR2 SNEGSKA (reference sequence). The CDR3 covers 15 residues. Trimming cost V 6 bases and J 1 base; bases outside gene matches: 7.

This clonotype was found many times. The CDR3 sequence: CASSLAGRTLEAFF. The CDR3 nucleotides are TGTGCCAGCAGCTTAGCGGGCAGGACCCTTGAAGCTTTCTTT. This chain connects TRBV7-6 to TRBJ1-1; D not certain. This CDR3 contains 14 residues. CDR1 and CDR2 from the germline V gene are SGHVS and FNYEAQ. V lost 0 bases to trimming and J lost 7 bases, with 12 bases between them.

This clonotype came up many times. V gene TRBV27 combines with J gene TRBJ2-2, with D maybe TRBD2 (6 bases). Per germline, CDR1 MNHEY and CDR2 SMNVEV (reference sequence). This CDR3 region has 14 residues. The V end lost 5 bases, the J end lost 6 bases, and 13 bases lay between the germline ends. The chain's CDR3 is CASSPWDFAGELFF. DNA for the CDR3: TGTGCCAGCAGTCCCTGGGACTTCGCCGGGGAGCTGTTTTTT.

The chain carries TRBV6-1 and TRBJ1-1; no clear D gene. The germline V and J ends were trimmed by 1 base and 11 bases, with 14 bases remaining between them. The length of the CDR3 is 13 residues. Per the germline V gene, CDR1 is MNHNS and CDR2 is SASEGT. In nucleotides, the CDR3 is TGTGCCAGCAGTGAAGGATTGGCAGTAAGGGCTTTCTTT. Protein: CASSEGLAVRAFF.

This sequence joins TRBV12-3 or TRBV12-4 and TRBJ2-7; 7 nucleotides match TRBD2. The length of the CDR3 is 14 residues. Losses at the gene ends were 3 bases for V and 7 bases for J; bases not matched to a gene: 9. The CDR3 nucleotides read TGTGCCAGCAGTTTCGAGCGGGGCCTCGGGGAGCAGTACTTC. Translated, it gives CASSFERGLGEQYF.

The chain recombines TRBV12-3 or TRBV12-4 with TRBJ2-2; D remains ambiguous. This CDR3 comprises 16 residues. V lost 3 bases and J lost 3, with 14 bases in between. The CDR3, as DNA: TGTGCCAGCAGTTTGGCGGCGCTCTGGGACACCGGGGAGCTGTTTTTT. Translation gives CASSLAALWDTGELFF.

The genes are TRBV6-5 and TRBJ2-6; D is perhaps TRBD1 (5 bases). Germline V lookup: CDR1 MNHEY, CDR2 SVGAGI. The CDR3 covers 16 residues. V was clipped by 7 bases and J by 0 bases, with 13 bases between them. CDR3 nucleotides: TGTGCCAGCAATTCCAGGGCCGTCTCTGGGGCCAACGTCCTGACTTTC. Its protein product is CASNSRAVSGANVLTF.

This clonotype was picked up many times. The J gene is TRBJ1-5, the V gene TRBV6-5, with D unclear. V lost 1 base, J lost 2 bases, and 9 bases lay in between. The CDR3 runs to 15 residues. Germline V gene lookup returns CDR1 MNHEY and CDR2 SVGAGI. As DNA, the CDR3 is TGTGCCAGCAGTTACTGGGCCGTTGGCAATCAGCCCCAGCATTTT. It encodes CASSYWAVGNQPQHF.

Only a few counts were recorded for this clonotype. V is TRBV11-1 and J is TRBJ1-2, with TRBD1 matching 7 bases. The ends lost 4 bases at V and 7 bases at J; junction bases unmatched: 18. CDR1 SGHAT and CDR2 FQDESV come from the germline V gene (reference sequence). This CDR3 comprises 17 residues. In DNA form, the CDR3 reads TGTGCCAGCAGCTCCACGGGGGACAGTTTTCTCCGTGTTGGCTACACCTTC. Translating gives CASSSTGDSFLRVGYTF.

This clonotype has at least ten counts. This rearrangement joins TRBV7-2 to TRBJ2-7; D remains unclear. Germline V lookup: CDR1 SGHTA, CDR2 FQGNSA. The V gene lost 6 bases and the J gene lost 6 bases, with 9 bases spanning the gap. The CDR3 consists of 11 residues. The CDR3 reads CASSNLGEQYF. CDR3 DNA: TGTGCCAGCAGTAACCTGGGCGAGCAGTACTTC.

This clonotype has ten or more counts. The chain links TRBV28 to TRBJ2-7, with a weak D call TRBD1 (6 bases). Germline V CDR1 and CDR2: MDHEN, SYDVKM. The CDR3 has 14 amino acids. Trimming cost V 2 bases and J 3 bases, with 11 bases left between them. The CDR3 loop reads CASSLVLGGYEQYF. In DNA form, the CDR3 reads TGTGCCAGCAGTTTAGTCTTAGGGGGCTACGAGCAGTACTTC.

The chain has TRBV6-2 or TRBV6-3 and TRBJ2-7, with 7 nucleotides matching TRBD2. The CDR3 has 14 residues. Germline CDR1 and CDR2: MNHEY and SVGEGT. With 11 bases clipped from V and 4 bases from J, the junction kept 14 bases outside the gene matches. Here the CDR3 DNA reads TGTGCCTCCAAGGACCCGGGACTACCGTACGAGCAGTACTTC. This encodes CASKDPGLPYEQYF.

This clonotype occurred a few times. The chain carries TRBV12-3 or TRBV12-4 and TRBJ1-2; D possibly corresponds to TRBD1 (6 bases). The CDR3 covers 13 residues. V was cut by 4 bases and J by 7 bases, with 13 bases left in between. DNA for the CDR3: TGTGCCAGCAGTTCAGCAGGGGAGGGTGGCTACACCTTC. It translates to CASSSAGEGGYTF.

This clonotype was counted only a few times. CDR3 region: CASSQRSILHYGYTF. The DNA for the CDR3 is TGCGCCAGCAGCCAAAGAAGCATACTCCACTATGGCTACACCTTC. The chain has TRBV4-1 and TRBJ1-2; D ambiguous. Germline CDR1 MGHRA, CDR2 YSYEKL. Between the trimmed V and J ends, which lost 2 bases and 3 bases, there was a span of 13 bases. The CDR3 is made up of 15 amino acids.

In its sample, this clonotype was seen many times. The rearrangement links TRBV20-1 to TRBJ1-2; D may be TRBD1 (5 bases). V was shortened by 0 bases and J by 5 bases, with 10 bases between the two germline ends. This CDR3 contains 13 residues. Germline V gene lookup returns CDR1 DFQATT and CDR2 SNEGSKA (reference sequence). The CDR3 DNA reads TGCAGTGCTAGAGAGACAGAGAAGTATGGCTACACCTTC. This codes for CSARETEKYGYTF.

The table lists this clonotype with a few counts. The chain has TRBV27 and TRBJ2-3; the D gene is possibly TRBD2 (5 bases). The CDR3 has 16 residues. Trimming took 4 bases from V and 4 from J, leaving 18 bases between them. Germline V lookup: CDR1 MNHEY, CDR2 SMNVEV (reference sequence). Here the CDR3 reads CASSSGSTWGADTQYF. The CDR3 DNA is TGTGCCAGCAGTTCCGGGTCCACCTGGGGAGCAGATACGCAGTATTTT.